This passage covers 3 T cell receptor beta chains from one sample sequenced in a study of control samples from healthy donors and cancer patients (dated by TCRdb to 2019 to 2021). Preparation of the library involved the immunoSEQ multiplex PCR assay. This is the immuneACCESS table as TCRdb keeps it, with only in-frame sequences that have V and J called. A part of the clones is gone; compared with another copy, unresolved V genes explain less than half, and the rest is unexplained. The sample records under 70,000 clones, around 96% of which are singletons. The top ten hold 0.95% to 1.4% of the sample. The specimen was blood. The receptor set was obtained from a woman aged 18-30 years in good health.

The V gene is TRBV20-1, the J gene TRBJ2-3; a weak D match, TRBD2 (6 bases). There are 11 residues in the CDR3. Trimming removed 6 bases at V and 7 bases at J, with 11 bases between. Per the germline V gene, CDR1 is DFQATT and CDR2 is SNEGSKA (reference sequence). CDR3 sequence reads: CSASRENTQYF. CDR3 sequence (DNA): TGCAGTGCCTCACGGGAGAATACGCAGTATTTT.

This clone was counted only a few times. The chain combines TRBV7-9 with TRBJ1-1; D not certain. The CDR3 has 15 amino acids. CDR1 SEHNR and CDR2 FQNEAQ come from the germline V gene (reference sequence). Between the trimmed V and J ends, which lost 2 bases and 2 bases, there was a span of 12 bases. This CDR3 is CASSLFALSNTEAFF. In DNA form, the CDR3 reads TGTGCCAGCAGCTTATTCGCCCTTAGTAACACTGAAGCTTTCTTT.

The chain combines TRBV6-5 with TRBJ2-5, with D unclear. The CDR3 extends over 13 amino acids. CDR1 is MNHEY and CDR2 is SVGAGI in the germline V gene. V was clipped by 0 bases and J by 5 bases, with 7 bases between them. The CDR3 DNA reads TGTGCCAGCAGTTACTCGAAAGGGGAGACCCAGTACTTC. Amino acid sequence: CASSYSKGETQYF.